Following are 5 T cell receptor beta chains from one sample sequenced in a study of shared clonotypes between healthy human individuals. Libraries were prepared by immunoSEQ multiplex PCR; TCRdb keeps only in-frame clonotypes and omits some of them. The sample includes over 1.5 million clones, roughly 98% seen only once; the top ten take roughly 0.45%. The sample comprised naive CD4+ T cells sorted from blood. Subset in this sample: CD45RA+ positively selected. All receptors come from a young man in good health.

The chain carries TRBV18 and TRBJ1-1; no definite D call. This CDR3 is 12 amino acids long. Germline assignment: CDR1 KGHSH and CDR2 LQKENI. The ends were cut back, 4 bases at V and 7 bases at J, with 10 bases in the middle. The CDR3 reads CASSRASLEAFF. As DNA, the CDR3 is TGTGCCAGCTCACGGGCCAGCCTTGAAGCTTTCTTT. Together with reference TRBV18 and TRBJ1-1, the CDR3 gives the full variable domain: NAGVMQNPRHLVRRRGQEARLRCSPMKGHSHVYWYRQLPEEGLKFMVYLQKENIIDESGMPKERFSAEFPKEGPSILRIQQVVRGDSAAYFCASSRASLEAFFGQGTRLTVV.

The V and J genes are TRBV18 and TRBJ1-3; no firm D call. V dropped 3 bases and J dropped 0 bases, with 6 bases sitting between them. In germline, CDR1 is KGHSH, CDR2 LQKENI. The CDR3 contains 14 residues. The CDR3 spells CASSPTDSGNTIYF. The CDR3, as DNA: TGTGCCAGCTCACCTACAGACTCTGGAAACACCATATATTTT.

This chain links TRBV27 with TRBJ1-5; D is ambiguous. Germline assignment: CDR1 MNHEY and CDR2 SMNVEV (reference sequence). The V end lost 8 bases, the J end lost 1 base, and 12 bases lay between the germline ends. The CDR3 runs 14 residues. CDR3 sequence (DNA): TGTGCCAGCCAACCACATGGCAGCAATCAGCCCCAGCATTTT. This codes for CASQPHGSNQPQHF.

The chain has TRBV29-1 and TRBJ2-1; 10 positions match TRBD2. The CDR3 is 16 amino acids. V was pared by 6 bases and J by 0 bases, with 8 bases of the junction left unmatched. The germline gives CDR1 SQVTM, CDR2 ANQGSEA. The CDR3 loop is CSVVVAGGNSYNEQFF. The CDR3 DNA reads TGCAGCGTGGTGGTAGCGGGAGGCAACTCCTACAATGAGCAGTTCTTC.

The CDR3 sequence is CASSLSPVGELFF. In nucleotides, the CDR3 is TGTGCCAGCAGCTTGTCTCCCGTGGGGGAGCTGTTTTTT. This chain connects TRBV11-2 to TRBJ2-2; no clear D gene. Germline CDR1 and CDR2: SGHAT and FQNNGV. The CDR3 runs to 13 residues. Deletions cut 3 bases from V and 8 bases from J, with 10 bases between. Full variable domain (outside the CDR3, taken from reference TRBV11-2 and TRBJ2-2): EAGVAQSPRYKIIEKRQSVAFWCNPISGHATLYWYQQILGQGPKLLIQFQNNGVVDDSQLPKDRFSAERLKGVDSTLKIQPAKLEDSAVYLCASSLSPVGELFFGEGSRLTVL.